Below, 23 T cell receptor beta chains from the same sample are listed, as sequenced in a study of T cell changes during pregnancy in multiple sclerosis. TCRdb keeps only in-frame clones here, not all; method: immunoSEQ multiplex PCR. The sample lists about 38,000 clones, 80% to 95% occurring once. This material consisted of CD4+ T cells from peripheral blood mononuclear cells, taken after pregnancy. These receptor sequences come from a female donor in good health, enrolled as a control in a pregnancy study.

V and J are TRBV4-1 and TRBJ2-3, with 7 bases lining up with TRBD1. Germline assignment: CDR1 MGHRA and CDR2 YSYEKL. J was trimmed by 2 bases and V by 4 bases; bases with no gene match: 9. The CDR3 has 16 amino acids. The chain's CDR3 is CASSREEGTVTDTQYF. CDR3 DNA: TGCGCCAGCAGCCGAGAAGAGGGGACAGTCACAGATACGCAGTATTTT.

This rearrangement joins TRBV30 to TRBJ1-2, with 10 positions matching TRBD1. Germline CDR1 reads GTSNPN; CDR2 reads SVGIG (reference sequence). This CDR3 is built from 14 residues. The trim removed 4 bases at V and 8 bases at J, leaving 10 bases unmatched. The CDR3 is CAWKRDRGGRGYTF. Here the CDR3 DNA reads TGTGCCTGGAAGAGGGACAGGGGAGGTCGGGGCTACACCTTC. The whole variable domain, remainder taken from reference TRBV30 and TRBJ1-2, is SQTIHQWPATLVQPVGSPLSLECTVEGTSNPNLYWYRQAAGRGLQLLFYSVGIGQISSEVPQNLSASRPQDRQFILSSKKLLLSDSGFYLCAWKRDRGGRGYTFGSGTRLTVV.

This chain uses TRBV7-2 with TRBJ1-2; 10 positions agree with TRBD1. Germline lookup yields CDR1 SGHTA and CDR2 FQGNSA. The CDR3 length is 18 residues. After removal of 4 bases from V and 6 bases from J, the junction contained 17 bases not matched to a gene. This CDR3 is CASSSRWGMTGGINGYTF. The CDR3, as DNA: TGTGCCAGCAGCTCGCGATGGGGGATGACAGGGGGCATTAATGGCTACACCTTC.

The rearrangement links TRBV14 to TRBJ2-5, with a weak D call TRBD2 (5 bases). The CDR3 extends over 12 amino acids. The V gene lost 1 base and the J gene lost 5 bases, with 5 bases spanning the gap. Looked up from germline, CDR1 is SGHDN and CDR2 is FVKESK. The DNA for the CDR3 is TGTGCCAGCAGCCAAGGGAGGGAGACCCAGTACTTC. Protein: CASSQGRETQYF. The whole variable domain, filled in from reference TRBV14 and TRBJ2-5, reads EAGVTQFPSHSVIEKGQTVTLRCDPISGHDNLYWYRRVMGKEIKFLLHFVKESKQDESGMPNNRFLAERTGGTYSTLKVQPAELEDSGVYFCASSQGRETQYFGPGTRLLVL.

The CDR3 region has the DNA TGCGCCAGCAGCCAAGATAACTCCATGATCTACGAGCAGTACTTC. Translating it yields CASSQDNSMIYEQYF. V usage is TRBV4-1 and J usage is TRBJ2-7; D gene ambiguous. The germline gives CDR1 MGHRA, CDR2 YSYEKL. The CDR3 is 15 residues long. V lost 0 bases and J 3 bases, leaving 12 bases between the germline ends.

CDR3 coding DNA: TGTGCCTGGAGTGTACTAGCGGGTCCCACAGATACGCAGTATTTT. Residues: CAWSVLAGPTDTQYF. The rearrangement links TRBV30 to TRBJ2-3, with 9 bases lining up with TRBD2. The germline CDR1 and CDR2 sequences are GTSNPN and SVGIG (reference sequence). Trimming at V came to 0 bases and at J to 2 bases, leaving 3 bases not matched to a gene. This CDR3 is built from 15 residues. The whole variable domain, remainder taken from reference TRBV30 and TRBJ2-3, is SQTIHQWPATLVQPVGSPLSLECTVEGTSNPNLYWYRQAAGRGLQLLFYSVGIGQISSEVPQNLSASRPQDRQFILSSKKLLLSDSGFYLCAWSVLAGPTDTQYFGPGTRLTVL.

This clone showed up just once. The chain recombines TRBV12-5 with TRBJ2-1; a weak D match, TRBD2 (5 bases). There are 17 residues in the CDR3. Trimming removed 0 bases from V and 2 bases from J, with 14 bases in between. Looked up from germline, CDR1 is LGHNT and CDR2 is FRNRAP. Here the CDR3 reads CASGLVQGRSAYNEQFF. In DNA, the CDR3 is TGTGCTAGTGGTTTGGTACAAGGGAGAAGCGCCTACAATGAGCAGTTCTTC.

The CDR3 spells CASSPTVTSGGNGELFF. Written as DNA, the CDR3 is TGCGCCAGCAGCCCGACAGTGACTAGCGGGGGGAACGGGGAGCTGTTTTTT. The chain uses TRBV5-1 and TRBJ2-2; TRBD2 aligns across 13 bases. The V segment lost 4 bases and the J segment 7 bases; nucleotides outside the gene matches: 10. The germline V gene encodes CDR1 SGHRS and CDR2 YFSETQ. This CDR3 spans 17 amino acids.

The chain couples TRBV15 to TRBJ2-3; TRBD2 agrees at 9 bases. The CDR3 extends over 15 amino acids. Germline CDR1 LNHNV, CDR2 YYDKDF (reference sequence). The ends lost 4 bases at V and 2 bases at J; junction bases unmatched: 4. In DNA, the CDR3 is TGTGCCACCAGCAAGCGGGGGGCTGCCACAGATACGCAGTATTTT. This gives the protein CATSKRGAATDTQYF.

This sequence joins TRBV6-1 and TRBJ1-3; no clear D. V was shortened by 6 bases and J by 0 bases, with 6 bases between the two germline ends. The germline CDR1 and CDR2 sequences are MNHNS and SASEGT. The CDR3 length is 13 residues. The CDR3 nucleotides read TGTGCCAGCAGACCGGGCTCTGGAAACACCATATATTTT. Translation gives CASRPGSGNTIYF.

The V call is TRBV29-1, the J call TRBJ1-5; 9 bases map to TRBD1. V shed 5 bases, J shed 3 bases, and the junction held 8 bases outside the gene matches. The CDR3 length is 15 residues. Germline V gene sequence: CDR1 SQVTM, CDR2 ANQGSEA. The CDR3 loop is CSVSPGTGNNQPQHF. In DNA, the CDR3 is TGCAGCGTTAGTCCCGGGACAGGGAACAATCAGCCCCAGCATTTT. Full variable domain (outside the CDR3, taken from reference TRBV29-1 and TRBJ1-5): SAVISQKPSRDICQRGTSLTIQCQVDSQVTMMFWYRQQPGQSLTLIATANQGSEATYESGFVIDKFPISRPNLTFSTLTVSNMSPEDSSIYLCSVSPGTGNNQPQHFGDGTRLSIL.

The chain combines TRBV5-6 with TRBJ1-6; the match to TRBD1 covers 8 bases. The CDR3 has 17 residues. V was pared by 4 bases and J by 2 bases, with 8 bases of the junction left unmatched. Germline CDR1 is SGHDT and CDR2 is YYEEEE. The CDR3 DNA follows: TGTGCCAGCAGCCCAGGACAGGGAGCCACCTATAATTCACCCCTCCACTTT. It translates to CASSPGQGATYNSPLHF.

The V and J genes are TRBV15 and TRBJ1-3, with 9 nucleotides matching TRBD1. The germline V gene encodes CDR1 LNHNV and CDR2 YYDKDF (reference sequence). The CDR3 loop spans 16 amino acids. The trim removed 0 bases at V and 7 bases at J, leaving 7 bases unmatched. CDR3 loop: CATSRDRDREVNTIYF. The CDR3 nucleotides are TGTGCCACCAGCAGAGACCGGGACAGGGAAGTCAACACCATATATTTT.

V usage is TRBV18 and J usage is TRBJ1-1; D unclear. The V gene's germline CDR1 is KGHSH and CDR2 LQKENI. Trimming removed 3 bases from V and 0 bases from J, with 11 bases in between. The CDR3 has 15 amino acids. The CDR3 DNA reads as TGTGCCAGCTCACCTCCTCATACGGTGAACACTGAAGCTTTCTTT. Its translation: CASSPPHTVNTEAFF.

The V gene is TRBV7-8, the J gene TRBJ1-4; no clear D gene. The CDR3 spans 16 residues. CDR1 is SGHVS, CDR2 FQNEAQ, per germline. V was cut by 2 bases and J by 8 bases, with 18 bases left in between. DNA of the CDR3: TGTGCCAGCAGCTTAAGCGTTGGGGTATCGGGGGAAAAACTGTTTTTT. It translates to CASSLSVGVSGEKLFF.

The chain combines TRBV6-1 with TRBJ2-7, with D unclear. The CDR3 consists of 12 residues. With 2 bases removed from V and 2 bases from J, the gap between germline ends came to 4 bases. The germline V gene has CDR1 MNHNS and CDR2 SASEGT. CDR3 residues: CASSEQAYEQYF. Here the CDR3 DNA reads TGTGCCAGCAGTGAACAGGCCTACGAGCAGTACTTC.

The rearrangement links TRBV6-4 to TRBJ2-4; unclear D gene. This CDR3 has 11 residues. The V end lost 4 bases, the J end lost 7 bases, and 5 bases lay between the germline ends. Germline CDR1 is MRHNA and CDR2 is SNTAGT. Written as DNA, the CDR3 is TGTGCCAGCAGTGCTAGGAACATTCAGTACTTC. This translates into CASSARNIQYF.

The chain uses TRBV30 and TRBJ1-3; D unclear. The germline V gene encodes CDR1 GTSNPN and CDR2 SVGIG (reference sequence). The CDR3 is 13 residues long. Trimming took off 4 bases at V and 4 bases at J, with 11 bases between the two ends. CDR3 in amino acids: CAWKWPGGNTIYF. For the CDR3, the DNA is TGTGCCTGGAAGTGGCCGGGAGGAAACACCATATATTTT. The full variable domain, completed using reference TRBV30 and TRBJ1-3, is SQTIHQWPATLVQPVGSPLSLECTVEGTSNPNLYWYRQAAGRGLQLLFYSVGIGQISSEVPQNLSASRPQDRQFILSSKKLLLSDSGFYLCAWKWPGGNTIYFGEGSWLTVV.

This clone was found once. The junction differs from germline at one of its ends, possibly a read error. This specimen includes other DNA sequences encoding the same CDR3. This rearrangement joins TRBV25-1 to TRBJ1-1, with 12 nucleotides matching TRBD1. The CDR3 runs to 14 residues. The germline gives CDR1 MGHDK, CDR2 SYGVNS. CDR3 protein: CASSGGQGAFEAFF. CDR3 bases: TGTGCCAGTAGTGGGGGACAGGGGGCGTTTGAAGCTTTCTTT.

The V call is TRBV11-2, the J call TRBJ2-7; D is unclear. Trimming pared 2 bases from V and 7 bases from J, leaving 9 bases between. This CDR3 region has 12 residues. Germline CDR1 and CDR2: SGHAT and FQNNGV. CDR3 residues: CASSLHSTEQYF. CDR3 nucleotide sequence: TGTGCCAGCAGCTTACACAGCACTGAGCAGTACTTC.

The chain combines TRBV29-1 with TRBJ1-3; tentatively, D is TRBD1 (6 bases). Trimming removed 4 bases at V and 3 bases at J, with 10 bases between. Per the germline V gene, CDR1 is SQVTM and CDR2 is ANQGSEA. The length of the CDR3 is 13 residues. This CDR3 reads CSVGGGFGNTIYF. The CDR3 DNA reads as TGCAGCGTTGGAGGGGGTTTTGGAAACACCATATATTTT.

The sample holds one count of this clone. The rearrangement joins TRBV10-2 to TRBJ2-7, with TRBD1 matching 8 bases. With 6 bases clipped from V and 1 base from J, the junction kept 8 bases outside the gene matches. The CDR3 is made up of 15 amino acids. CDR1 is WSHSY, CDR2 SAAADI, per germline. As DNA, the CDR3 is TGCGCCAGCAGCGACCAGGGGGCGCAGTCCTACGAGCAGTACTTC. This gives the protein CASSDQGAQSYEQYF.

The chain links TRBV15 to TRBJ1-4; the D gene is possibly TRBD1 (6 bases). The CDR3 contains 15 residues. CDR1 and CDR2 (germline): LNHNV, YYDKDF (reference sequence). Trimming cost V 0 bases and J 8 bases, with 13 bases left between them. Here the CDR3 DNA reads TGTGCCACCAGCAGAGACAGGGGAGCGAGAGAAAAACTGTTTTTT. As protein: CATSRDRGAREKLFF. Filled out from reference TRBV15 and TRBJ1-4, the complete variable domain reads DAMVIQNPRYQVTQFGKPVTLSCSQTLNHNVMYWYQQKSSQAPKLLFHYYDKDFNNEADTPDNFQSRRPNTSFCFLDIRSPGLGDTAMYLCATSRDRGAREKLFFGSGTQLSVL.